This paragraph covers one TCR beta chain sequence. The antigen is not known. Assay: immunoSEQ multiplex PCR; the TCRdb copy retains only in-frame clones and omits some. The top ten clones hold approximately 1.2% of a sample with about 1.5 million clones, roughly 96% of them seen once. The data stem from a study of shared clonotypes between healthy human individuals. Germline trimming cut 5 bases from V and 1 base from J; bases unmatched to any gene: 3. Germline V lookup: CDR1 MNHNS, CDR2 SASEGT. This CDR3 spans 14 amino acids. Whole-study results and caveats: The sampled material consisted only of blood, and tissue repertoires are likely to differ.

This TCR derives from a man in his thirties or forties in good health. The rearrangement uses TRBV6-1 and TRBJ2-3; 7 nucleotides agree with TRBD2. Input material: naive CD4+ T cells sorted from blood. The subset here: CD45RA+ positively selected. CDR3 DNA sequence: TGTGCCAGCAGTCTGGGAGGGGGCACAGATACGCAGTATTTT. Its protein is CASSLGGGTDTQYF.